One and the same sample provided the 7 T cell receptor beta chains below, sequenced in a study of blood T cell repertoires in COVID-19. Only in-frame clones appear in the TCRdb table, and some are missing; sequencing was by immunoSEQ multiplex PCR. The table has 240,000 or so clones, roughly 86% seen once; the top ten hold 3%. Sequenced sample: peripheral blood. The receptors derive from a woman in her 30s who had recovered from COVID-19.

The chain combines TRBV7-9 with TRBJ2-5; D unclear. The germline gives CDR1 SEHNR, CDR2 FQNEAQ (reference sequence). The CDR3 is 11 residues long. V lost 0 bases to trimming and J lost 9 bases, with 5 bases between them. In DNA form, the CDR3 reads TGTGCCAGCAGCTTAGCTGGGCCCCAGTACTTC. Translating it yields CASSLAGPQYF. Full variable domain (outside the CDR3, taken from reference TRBV7-9 and TRBJ2-5): DTGVSQNPRHKITKRGQNVTFRCDPISEHNRLYWYRQTLGQGPEFLTYFQNEAQLEKSRLLSDRFSAERPKGSFSTLEIQRTEQGDSAMYLCASSLAGPQYFGPGTRLLVL.

This chain joins TRBV7-2 and TRBJ2-7; the D gene is possibly TRBD1 (6 bases). This CDR3 region has 15 residues. Germline V gene sequence: CDR1 SGHTA, CDR2 FQGNSA. With 3 bases removed from V and 0 bases from J, the gap between germline ends came to 12 bases. The chain's CDR3 is CASSFHRALSYEQYF. DNA of the CDR3: TGTGCCAGCAGCTTCCACAGGGCCCTCTCCTACGAGCAGTACTTC.

The chain recombines TRBV7-3 with TRBJ2-5, with 9 bases fitting TRBD2. The CDR3 is made up of 16 amino acids. Losses at the gene ends were 5 bases for V and 6 bases for J; bases not matched to a gene: 13. Germline assignment: CDR1 SGHTA and CDR2 FQGTGA. CDR3 bases: TGTGCCAGCAGCCCACTTGGAGGCGGGGGGGCGCAGACCCAGTACTTC. It codes for CASSPLGGGGAQTQYF.

V gene TRBV6-1 combines with J gene TRBJ2-7; the match to TRBD2 covers 9 bases. V was pared by 2 bases and J by 2 bases, with 7 bases of the junction left unmatched. Germline assignment: CDR1 MNHNS and CDR2 SASEGT. CDR3 length: 16 residues. Here the CDR3 reads CASSEPDSGGAYEQYF. CDR3 DNA: TGTGCCAGCAGTGAACCAGATAGCGGGGGTGCCTACGAGCAGTACTTC.

The rearrangement links TRBV9 to TRBJ1-1; 9 bases map to TRBD1. V was clipped by 4 bases and J by 4 bases; unmatched bases: 14. The CDR3 extends over 17 amino acids. CDR1 and CDR2 (germline): SGDLS, YYNGEE. The CDR3 is CASSFRPGQGLGTEAFF. The CDR3 DNA follows: TGTGCCAGCAGCTTCAGACCGGGACAGGGATTGGGCACTGAAGCTTTCTTT.

CDR3 bases: TGTGCCAGCAGCGGGGGGTCAGGGGTTTCACCCCTCCACTTT. Translating it yields CASSGGSGVSPLHF. The chain combines TRBV9 with TRBJ1-6, with a weak D call TRBD1 (6 bases). Trimming took off 3 bases at V and 9 bases at J, with 13 bases between the two ends. The length of the CDR3 is 14 residues. The germline V gene encodes CDR1 SGDLS and CDR2 YYNGEE.

In this sample, this clone turned up once. The rearrangement uses TRBV7-2 and TRBJ2-5, with 9 bases fitting TRBD1. V trimming: 5 bases; J trimming: 5 bases; junction bases outside the gene matches: 6. CDR1 is SGHTA and CDR2 is FQGNSA in the germline V gene. The CDR3 loop spans 14 amino acids. The chain's CDR3 is CASSLTGGVETQYF. CDR3 DNA sequence: TGTGCCAGCAGCCTGACAGGGGGTGTGGAGACCCAGTACTTC.